This T cell receptor beta chain appears in the sequencing data of a study of T-cell memory formation after mild COVID-19. Study at large: There were largely donor-specific TCR clusters.

With regard to this clonotype: Its antigen remains unidentified. The junction does not match germline at one end; this may be a read error.

Libraries for TCRalpha and TCRbeta carried sample barcodes and unique molecular identifiers via 5'RACE. TCRdb called the 5' RACE reads again in MiXCR, with one record for every CDR3 protein. This sample has fewer than 350,000 distinct CDR3 sequences, with around a sixth found just once. General observations from the study: Cross-reactive memory appears to have joined, as suggested by some responding clones showing up in pre-infection memory. The main location of contracting CD4+ clones was CM and EM, and that of contracting CD8+ clones was EMRA.

The CDR3 contains 12 residues. Germline assignment: CDR1 LNHNV and CDR2 YYDKDF (reference sequence). This chain uses TRBV15 with TRBJ1-5, with D possibly being TRBD1 (5 bases). The TCR comes from a man younger than 35 who had mild COVID-19 (a few samples of this study predate the infection). Cell type and time point are not known. Sequences were obtained from PBMCs or a T cell subset sorted from them (not recorded which). CDR3 protein: CATGRATQPQHF. DNA for the CDR3: TGTGCCACCGGCAGGGCAACCCAGCCCCAGCATTTT.